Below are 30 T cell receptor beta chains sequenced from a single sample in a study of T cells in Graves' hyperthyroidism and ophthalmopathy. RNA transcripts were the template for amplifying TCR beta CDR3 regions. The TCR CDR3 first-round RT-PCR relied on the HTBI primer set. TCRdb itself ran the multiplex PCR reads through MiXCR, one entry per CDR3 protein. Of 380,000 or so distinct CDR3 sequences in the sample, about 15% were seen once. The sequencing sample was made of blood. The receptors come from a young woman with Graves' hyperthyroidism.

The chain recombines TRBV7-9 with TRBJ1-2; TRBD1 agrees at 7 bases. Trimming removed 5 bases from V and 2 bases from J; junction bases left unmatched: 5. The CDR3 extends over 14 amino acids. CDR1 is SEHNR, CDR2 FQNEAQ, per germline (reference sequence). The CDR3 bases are TGTGCCAGCAGCACACGGACAGGAAACTATGGCTACACCTTC. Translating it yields CASSTRTGNYGYTF.

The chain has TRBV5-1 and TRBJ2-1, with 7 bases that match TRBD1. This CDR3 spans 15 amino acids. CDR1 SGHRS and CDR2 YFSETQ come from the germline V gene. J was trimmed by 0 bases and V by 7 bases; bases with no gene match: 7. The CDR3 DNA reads TGCGCCAGCCGGGTTGGGGACAGCTCCTACAATGAGCAGTTCTTC. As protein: CASRVGDSSYNEQFF.

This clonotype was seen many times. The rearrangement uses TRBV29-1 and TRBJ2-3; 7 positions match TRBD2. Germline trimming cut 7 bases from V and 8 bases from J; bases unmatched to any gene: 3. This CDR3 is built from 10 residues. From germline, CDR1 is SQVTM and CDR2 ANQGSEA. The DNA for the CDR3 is TGCAGCGCGGGGGGAGGTACGCAGTATTTT. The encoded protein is CSAGGGTQYF.

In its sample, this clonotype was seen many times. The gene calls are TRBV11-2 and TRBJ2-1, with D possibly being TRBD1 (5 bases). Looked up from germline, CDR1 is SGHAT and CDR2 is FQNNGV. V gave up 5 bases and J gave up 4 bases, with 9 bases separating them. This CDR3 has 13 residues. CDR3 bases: TGTGCCAGCAGCCAGACAGAGTACAATGAGCAGTTCTTC. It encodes CASSQTEYNEQFF.

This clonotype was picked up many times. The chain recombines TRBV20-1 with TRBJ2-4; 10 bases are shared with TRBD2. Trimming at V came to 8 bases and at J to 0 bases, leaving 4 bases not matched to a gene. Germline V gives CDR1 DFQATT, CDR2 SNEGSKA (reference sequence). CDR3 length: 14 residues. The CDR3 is CSHRTSGAKNIQYF. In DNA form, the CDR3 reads TGCAGTCATAGGACTAGCGGAGCCAAAAACATTCAGTACTTC.

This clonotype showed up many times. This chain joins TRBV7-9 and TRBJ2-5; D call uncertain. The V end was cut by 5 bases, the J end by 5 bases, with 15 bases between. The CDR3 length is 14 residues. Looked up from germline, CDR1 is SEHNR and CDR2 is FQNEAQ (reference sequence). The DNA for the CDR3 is TGTGCCAGCAGCCGACTTATAATTACGGAGACCCAGTACTTC. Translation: CASSRLIITETQYF. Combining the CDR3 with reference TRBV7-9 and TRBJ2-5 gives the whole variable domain DTGVSQNPRHKITKRGQNVTFRCDPISEHNRLYWYRQTLGQGPEFLTYFQNEAQLEKSRLLSDRFSAERPKGSFSTLEIQRTEQGDSAMYLCASSRLIITETQYFGPGTRLLVL.

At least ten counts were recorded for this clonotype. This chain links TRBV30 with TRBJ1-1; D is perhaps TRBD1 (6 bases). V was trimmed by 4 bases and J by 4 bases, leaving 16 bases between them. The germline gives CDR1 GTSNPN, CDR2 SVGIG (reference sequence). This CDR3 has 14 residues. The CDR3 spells CAWNGAGAITEAFF. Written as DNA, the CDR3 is TGTGCCTGGAATGGGGCAGGGGCGATCACTGAAGCTTTCTTT.

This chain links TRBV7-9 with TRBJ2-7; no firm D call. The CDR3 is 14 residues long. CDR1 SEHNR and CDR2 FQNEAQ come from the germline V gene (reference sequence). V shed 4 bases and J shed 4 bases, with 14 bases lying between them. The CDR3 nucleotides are TGTGCCAGCAGCTACGGGTGGCCCTTATACGAGCAGTACTTC. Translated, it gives CASSYGWPLYEQYF. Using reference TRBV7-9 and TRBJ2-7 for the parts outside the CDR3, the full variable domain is DTGVSQNPRHKITKRGQNVTFRCDPISEHNRLYWYRQTLGQGPEFLTYFQNEAQLEKSRLLSDRFSAERPKGSFSTLEIQRTEQGDSAMYLCASSYGWPLYEQYFGPGTRLTVT.

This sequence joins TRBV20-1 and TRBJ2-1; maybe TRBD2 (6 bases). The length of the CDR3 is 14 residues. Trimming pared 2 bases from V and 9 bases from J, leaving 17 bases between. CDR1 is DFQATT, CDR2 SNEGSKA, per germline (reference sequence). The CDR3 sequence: CSARLPGLSPEQFF. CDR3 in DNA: TGCAGTGCTAGATTACCGGGACTGTCTCCTGAGCAGTTCTTC.

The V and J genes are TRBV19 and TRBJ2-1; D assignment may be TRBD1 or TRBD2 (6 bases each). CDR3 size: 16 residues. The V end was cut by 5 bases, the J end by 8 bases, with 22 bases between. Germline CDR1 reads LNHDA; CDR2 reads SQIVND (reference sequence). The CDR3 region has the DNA TGTGCCAGTAGTGTGGGGGGCCGAGGCCTGAGGTATGAGCAGTTCTTC. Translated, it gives CASSVGGRGLRYEQFF.

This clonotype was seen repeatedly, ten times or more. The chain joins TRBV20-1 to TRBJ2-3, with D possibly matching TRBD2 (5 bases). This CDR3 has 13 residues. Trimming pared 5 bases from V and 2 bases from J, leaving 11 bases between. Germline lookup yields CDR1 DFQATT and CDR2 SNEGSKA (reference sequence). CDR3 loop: CSAPERTTDTQYF. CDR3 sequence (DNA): TGCAGTGCTCCCGAGCGGACCACAGATACGCAGTATTTT.

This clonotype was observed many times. CDR3 sequence (DNA): TGTGCCACCAGCAGAGACTCTAGCGACCGAGAGACCCAGTACTTC. This encodes CATSRDSSDRETQYF. The chain carries TRBV15 and TRBJ2-5, with a tentative D call TRBD2 (6 bases). V lost 0 bases and J 4 bases, leaving 12 bases between the germline ends. The germline V gene encodes CDR1 LNHNV and CDR2 YYDKDF (reference sequence). The CDR3 length is 15 residues.

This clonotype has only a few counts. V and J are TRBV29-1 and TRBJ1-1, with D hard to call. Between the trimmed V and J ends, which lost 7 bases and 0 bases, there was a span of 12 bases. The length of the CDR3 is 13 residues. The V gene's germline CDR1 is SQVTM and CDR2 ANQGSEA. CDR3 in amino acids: CSAGRLMNTEAFF. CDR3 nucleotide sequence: TGCAGCGCCGGACGGTTAATGAACACTGAAGCTTTCTTT.

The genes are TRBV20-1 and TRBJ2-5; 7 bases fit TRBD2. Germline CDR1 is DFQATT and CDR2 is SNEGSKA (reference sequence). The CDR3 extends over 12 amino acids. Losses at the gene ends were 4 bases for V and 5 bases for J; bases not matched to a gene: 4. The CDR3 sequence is CSATGRAETQYF. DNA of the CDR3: TGCAGTGCTACTGGGAGGGCCGAGACCCAGTACTTC.

This CDR3 is CSAFWRETDTQYF. CDR3 bases: TGCAGTGCTTTTTGGCGGGAGACAGATACGCAGTATTTT. The chain joins TRBV20-1 to TRBJ2-3, with 7 bases lining up with TRBD2. The CDR3 covers 13 residues. CDR1 is DFQATT and CDR2 is SNEGSKA in the germline V gene (reference sequence). Losses at the gene ends were 5 bases for V and 3 bases for J; bases not matched to a gene: 5.

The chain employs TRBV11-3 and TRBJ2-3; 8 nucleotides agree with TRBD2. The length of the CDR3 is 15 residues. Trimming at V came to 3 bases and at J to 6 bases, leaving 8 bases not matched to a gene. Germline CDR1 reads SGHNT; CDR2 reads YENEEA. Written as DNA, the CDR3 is TGTGCCAGCAGCTTTAGCGGGACCTCGAGGGATACGCAGTATTTT. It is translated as CASSFSGTSRDTQYF.

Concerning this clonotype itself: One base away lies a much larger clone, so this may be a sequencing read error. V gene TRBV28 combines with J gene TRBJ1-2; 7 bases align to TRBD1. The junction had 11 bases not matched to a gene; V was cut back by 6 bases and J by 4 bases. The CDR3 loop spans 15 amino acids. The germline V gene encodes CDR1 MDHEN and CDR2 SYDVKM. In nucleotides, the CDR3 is TGTGCCAGCAGCCTACCCCAGGGGGTTAGCTATGGCTACACCTTC. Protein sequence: CASSLPQGVSYGYTF.

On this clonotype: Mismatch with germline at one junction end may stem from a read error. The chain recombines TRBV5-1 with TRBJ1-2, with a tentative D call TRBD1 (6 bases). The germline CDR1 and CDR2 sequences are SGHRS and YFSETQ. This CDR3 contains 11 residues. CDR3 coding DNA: TGTGCCAGCGGGACATCCTATGGCTACACCTTC. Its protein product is CASGTSYGYTF.

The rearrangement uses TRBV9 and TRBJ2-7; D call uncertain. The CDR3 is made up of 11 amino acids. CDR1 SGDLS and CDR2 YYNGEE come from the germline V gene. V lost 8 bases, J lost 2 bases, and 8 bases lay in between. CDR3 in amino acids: CASAPPYEQYF. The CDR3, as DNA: TGTGCCAGTGCCCCCCCCTACGAGCAGTACTTC. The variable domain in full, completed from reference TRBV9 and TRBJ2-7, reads DSGVTQTPKHLITATGQRVTLRCSPRSGDLSVYWYQQSLDQGLQFLIQYYNGEERAKGNILERFSAQQFPDLHSELNLSSLELGDSALYFCASAPPYEQYFGPGTRLTVT.

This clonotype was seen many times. CDR3 in amino acids: CASSYSRPGSPLHF. The CDR3 DNA reads TGTGCCAGCAGTTACTCTAGACCTGGGTCACCCCTCCACTTT. The chain links TRBV6-5 to TRBJ1-6; D remains unclear. The CDR3 length is 14 residues. The germline V and J ends were trimmed by 0 bases and 10 bases, with 10 bases remaining between them. Germline V gene data show CDR1 as MNHEY and CDR2 as SVGAGI.

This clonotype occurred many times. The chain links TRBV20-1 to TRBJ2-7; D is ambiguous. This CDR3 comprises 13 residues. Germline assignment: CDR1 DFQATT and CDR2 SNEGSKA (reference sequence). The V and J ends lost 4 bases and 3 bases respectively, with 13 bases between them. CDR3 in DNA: TGCAGTGCTACCACAAGGCGGTACTACGAGCAGTACTTC. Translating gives CSATTRRYYEQYF.

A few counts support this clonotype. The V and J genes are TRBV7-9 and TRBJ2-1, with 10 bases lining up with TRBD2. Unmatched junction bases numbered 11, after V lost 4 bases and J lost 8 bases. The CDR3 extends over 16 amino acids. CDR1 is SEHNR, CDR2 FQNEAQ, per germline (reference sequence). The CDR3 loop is CASSSPGTSDIDEQFF. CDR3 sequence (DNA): TGTGCCAGCAGCTCCCCCGGGACTAGCGATATCGATGAGCAGTTCTTC. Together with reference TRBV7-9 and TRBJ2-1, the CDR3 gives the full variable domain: DTGVSQNPRHKITKRGQNVTFRCDPISEHNRLYWYRQTLGQGPEFLTYFQNEAQLEKSRLLSDRFSAERPKGSFSTLEIQRTEQGDSAMYLCASSSPGTSDIDEQFFGPGTRLTVL.

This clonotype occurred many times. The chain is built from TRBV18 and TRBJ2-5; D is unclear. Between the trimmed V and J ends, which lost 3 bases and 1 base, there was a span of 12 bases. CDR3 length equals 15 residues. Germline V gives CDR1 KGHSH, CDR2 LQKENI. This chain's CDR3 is CASSPDLATQETQYF. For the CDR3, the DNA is TGTGCCAGCTCACCTGATCTGGCTACCCAAGAGACCCAGTACTTC. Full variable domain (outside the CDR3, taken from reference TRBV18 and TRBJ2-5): NAGVMQNPRHLVRRRGQEARLRCSPMKGHSHVYWYRQLPEEGLKFMVYLQKENIIDESGMPKERFSAEFPKEGPSILRIQQVVRGDSAAYFCASSPDLATQETQYFGPGTRLLVL.

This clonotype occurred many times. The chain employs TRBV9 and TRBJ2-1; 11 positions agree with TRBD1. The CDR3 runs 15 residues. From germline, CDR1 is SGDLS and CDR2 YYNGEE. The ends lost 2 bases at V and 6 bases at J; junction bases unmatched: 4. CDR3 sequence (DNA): TGTGCCAGCAGCGTTGTCGGGACAGGGGGCAATGAGCAGTTCTTC. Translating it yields CASSVVGTGGNEQFF.

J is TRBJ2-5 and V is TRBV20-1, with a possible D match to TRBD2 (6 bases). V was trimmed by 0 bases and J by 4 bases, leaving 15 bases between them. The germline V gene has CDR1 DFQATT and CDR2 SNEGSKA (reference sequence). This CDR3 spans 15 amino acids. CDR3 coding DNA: TGCAGTGCTAGAGATCTGCGGGAAGTTGGAGAGACCCAGTACTTC. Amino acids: CSARDLREVGETQYF.

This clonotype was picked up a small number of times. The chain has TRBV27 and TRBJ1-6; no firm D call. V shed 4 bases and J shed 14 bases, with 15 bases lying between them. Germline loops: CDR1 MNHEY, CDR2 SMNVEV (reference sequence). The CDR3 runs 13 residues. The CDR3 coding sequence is TGTGCCAGCAGTTCCCAGGAGGCCACGACCCTCCACTTT. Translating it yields CASSSQEATTLHF.

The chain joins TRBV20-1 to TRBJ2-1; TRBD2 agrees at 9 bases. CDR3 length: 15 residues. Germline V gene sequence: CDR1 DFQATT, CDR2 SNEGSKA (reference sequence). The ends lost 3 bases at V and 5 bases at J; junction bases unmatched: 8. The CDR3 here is CSARTREGLNNEQFF. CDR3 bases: TGCAGTGCTAGGACGCGGGAGGGCCTCAACAATGAGCAGTTCTTC.

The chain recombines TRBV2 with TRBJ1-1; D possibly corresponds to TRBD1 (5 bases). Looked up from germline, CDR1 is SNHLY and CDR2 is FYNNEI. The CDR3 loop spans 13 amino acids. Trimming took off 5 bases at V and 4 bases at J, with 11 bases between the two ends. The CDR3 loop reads CASSWGGVTEAFF. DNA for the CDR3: TGTGCCAGCAGTTGGGGCGGGGTCACTGAAGCTTTCTTT.

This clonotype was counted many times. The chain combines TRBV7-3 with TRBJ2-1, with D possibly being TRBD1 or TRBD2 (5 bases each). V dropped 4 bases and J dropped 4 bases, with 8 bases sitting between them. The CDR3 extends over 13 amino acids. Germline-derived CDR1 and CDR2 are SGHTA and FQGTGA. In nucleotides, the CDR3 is TGTGCCAGCAGCTACGGGGCTTACAATGAGCAGTTCTTC. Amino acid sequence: CASSYGAYNEQFF.

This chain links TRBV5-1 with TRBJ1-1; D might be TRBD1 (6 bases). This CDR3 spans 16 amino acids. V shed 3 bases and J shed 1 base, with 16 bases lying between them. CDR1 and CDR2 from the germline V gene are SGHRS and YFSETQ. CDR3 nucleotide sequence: TGCGCCAGCAGCTCCCCCTTGGGGGCGCGGAACACTGAAGCTTTCTTT. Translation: CASSSPLGARNTEAFF.